Each of the 25 T cell receptor beta chains below was sequenced from the same sample in a study of beta chain features in type 1 diabetes. The study, taken as a whole, reports: When Type 1 diabetes patients were examined, their TCRB CDR3s proved moderately but significantly shorter in all four CD4+ subsets.

These receptors' targets are unknown. Every isolated RNA sample was fully reverse transcribed, so sequencing captured expressed TCRB transcripts. Libraries were prepared by immunoSEQ multiplex PCR; TCRdb keeps only in-frame clonotypes and omits some of them. This table holds about 170,000 clones, 7.8% found once. Sequencing was carried out using central memory CD4+ T cells from blood. These receptors were obtained from a woman aged 35 to 49 with type 1 diabetes.

This clone was recorded a few times. In DNA, the CDR3 is TGTGCCAGTAGTACAAAATACTGGGTAGCGGGGGACCCCAATGAGCAGTTCTTC. It encodes CASSTKYWVAGDPNEQFF. The rearrangement links TRBV19 to TRBJ2-1, with 9 bases that match TRBD2. The germline CDR1 and CDR2 sequences are LNHDA and SQIVND (reference sequence). The ends lost 4 bases at V and 6 bases at J; junction bases unmatched: 16. This CDR3 comprises 18 residues.

This clone occurred a few times. The chain joins TRBV9 to TRBJ2-2, with TRBD2 matching 7 bases. Germline trimming cut 2 bases from V and 2 bases from J; bases unmatched to any gene: 6. The CDR3 contains 16 residues. Germline assignment: CDR1 SGDLS and CDR2 YYNGEE. DNA of the CDR3: TGTGCCAGCAGCGTTCGGTCGGGAGGTAACACCGGGGAGCTGTTTTTT. It yields the protein CASSVRSGGNTGELFF.

This sequence joins TRBV6-1 and TRBJ2-1; 7 bases fit TRBD1. V lost 7 bases to trimming and J lost 3 bases; unmatched junction nucleotides: 6. This CDR3 has 14 amino acids. Germline loops: CDR1 MNHNS, CDR2 SASEGT. The CDR3 loop is CASNDRVGYNEQFF. DNA for the CDR3: TGTGCCAGCAACGACAGGGTGGGCTACAATGAGCAGTTCTTC.

The chain uses TRBV7-3 and TRBJ1-3; no clear D. The CDR3 spans 17 residues. Germline-derived CDR1 and CDR2 are SGHTA and FQGTGA. The V and J ends lost 2 bases and 2 bases respectively, with 16 bases between them. Written as DNA, the CDR3 is TGTGCCAGCAGCTTAGATACCACGGGAGAGCCTGGAAACACCATATATTTT. It encodes CASSLDTTGEPGNTIYF.

A few counts support this clone. This chain joins TRBV19 and TRBJ2-5, with D possibly matching TRBD1 (7 bases). The CDR3 sequence is 13 residues long. Between the trimmed V and J ends, which lost 9 bases and 1 base, there was a span of 12 bases. Germline-derived CDR1 and CDR2 are LNHDA and SQIVND (reference sequence). The CDR3 reads CASRQGGQETQYF. CDR3 nucleotides: TGTGCCAGCCGACAGGGAGGCCAAGAGACCCAGTACTTC.

With regard to this clone: The germline gene is not matched at one end of the junction; a read error may be the cause. This chain links TRBV30 with TRBJ2-5, with 9 positions matching TRBD1. The CDR3 is 11 residues long. Germline V gene data show CDR1 as GTSNPN and CDR2 as SVGIG (reference sequence). The chain's CDR3 is CAWSQDRGPDF. In nucleotides, the CDR3 is TGTGCCTGGAGTCAGGACAGGGGACCGGACTTC.

This clone was found a few times. For the CDR3, the DNA is TGCGCCAGCAGCTTGACGGACAGGGCAAATCAGCCCCAGCATTTT. It translates to CASSLTDRANQPQHF. The chain links TRBV5-1 to TRBJ1-5, with 8 bases that match TRBD1. Germline V gene sequence: CDR1 SGHRS, CDR2 YFSETQ. Losses at the gene ends were 1 base for V and 4 bases for J; bases not matched to a gene: 4. The CDR3 totals 15 residues.

This chain links TRBV19 with TRBJ1-5, with 11 bases aligning to TRBD1. CDR3 length: 18 amino acids. V shed 6 bases and J 0 bases; nucleotides not matched to a gene: 10. CDR1 and CDR2 from the germline V gene are LNHDA and SQIVND (reference sequence). The CDR3 loop is CASSLRTGGAGSNQPQHF. CDR3 nucleotides: TGTGCCAGTAGCCTTAGGACAGGGGGCGCGGGTAGCAATCAGCCCCAGCATTTT.

This clone has at least ten counts. The chain has TRBV29-1 and TRBJ1-2, with a tentative D call TRBD1 (5 bases). Germline V gene sequence: CDR1 SQVTM, CDR2 ANQGSEA. V was cut by 3 bases and J by 6 bases, with 8 bases left in between. The CDR3 covers 11 residues. CDR3 bases: TGCAGCGTTGAGCAGGGCGATGGCTACACCTTC. Encoded protein: CSVEQGDGYTF.

A few counts support this clone. The rearrangement uses TRBV7-3 and TRBJ2-7; D ambiguous. CDR1 is SGHTA and CDR2 is FQGTGA in the germline V gene. V lost 2 bases, J lost 2 bases, and 10 bases lay in between. The CDR3 is 14 residues long. The CDR3 DNA follows: TGTGCCAGCAGCTTACCGGGTCCTACCTACGAGCAGTACTTC. It codes for CASSLPGPTYEQYF.

This clone was counted between two and nine times. The chain uses TRBV7-2 and TRBJ2-1; 9 positions match TRBD2. CDR1 and CDR2 from the germline V gene are SGHTA and FQGNSA. Losses at the gene ends were 1 base for V and 8 bases for J; bases not matched to a gene: 15. This CDR3 has 18 residues. This CDR3 reads CASSLEVMVAGGPHEQFF. CDR3 coding DNA: TGTGCCAGCAGCTTAGAGGTTATGGTGGCGGGGGGGCCTCATGAGCAGTTCTTC.

The rearrangement uses TRBV6-6 and TRBJ1-1, with a possible D match to TRBD1 (5 bases). Germline values: CDR1 MNHNY, CDR2 SVGAGI (reference sequence). The V end lost 6 bases, the J end lost 5 bases, and 10 bases lay between the germline ends. CDR3 length equals 12 residues. The CDR3 loop reads CASSGGGTEAFF. CDR3 sequence (DNA): TGTGCCAGCAGCGGGGGGGGGACTGAAGCTTTCTTT.

The CDR3 region has the DNA TGTGCCAGCAGCTTGGGATCTGGGACAGATGGCTACACCTTC. Protein: CASSLGSGTDGYTF. The chain couples TRBV7-9 to TRBJ1-2; the match to TRBD1 covers 7 bases. Looked up from germline, CDR1 is SEHNR and CDR2 is FQNEAQ (reference sequence). The CDR3 length is 14 residues. Trimming removed 3 bases from V and 6 bases from J; junction bases left unmatched: 7. The complete variable domain, with remaining parts taken from reference TRBV7-9 and TRBJ1-2, reads DTGVSQNPRHKITKRGQNVTFRCDPISEHNRLYWYRQTLGQGPEFLTYFQNEAQLEKSRLLSDRFSAERPKGSFSTLEIQRTEQGDSAMYLCASSLGSGTDGYTFGSGTRLTVV.

This clone was recorded a few times. This chain connects TRBV7-2 to TRBJ1-2; 7 nucleotides match TRBD1. J gave up 4 bases and V 3 bases, and 2 bases lay outside the gene matches. Germline loops: CDR1 SGHTA, CDR2 FQGNSA. The CDR3 totals 13 residues. This CDR3 reads CASSFRQGYGYTF. The CDR3 DNA is TGTGCCAGCAGCTTCAGACAGGGCTATGGCTACACCTTC.

This clone has more than one count but fewer than ten. This rearrangement joins TRBV7-3 to TRBJ2-1; 8 bases agree with TRBD2. The CDR3 is 15 amino acids. CDR1 and CDR2 from the germline V gene are SGHTA and FQGTGA. The J segment lost 6 bases and the V segment lost 3 bases, leaving 7 bases of the junction unmatched. This CDR3 is CASSFSGGGVNEQFF. The CDR3 coding sequence is TGTGCCAGCAGCTTCTCGGGAGGGGGGGTCAATGAGCAGTTCTTC.

This clone was seen a few times. The CDR3 protein is CASSLNGGLDEAFF. As DNA, the CDR3 is TGTGCCAGCAGCTTAAATGGGGGCCTGGATGAAGCTTTCTTT. The J gene is TRBJ1-1, the V gene TRBV13; D possibly corresponds to TRBD1 (6 bases). CDR1 and CDR2 from the germline V gene are PRHDT and FYEKMQ (reference sequence). The ends were cut back, 2 bases at V and 7 bases at J, with 14 bases in the middle. CDR3 size: 14 residues.

The rearrangement links TRBV4-1 to TRBJ2-2; 8 bases fit TRBD2. The CDR3 runs to 13 residues. In germline, CDR1 is MGHRA, CDR2 YSYEKL. V shed 1 base, J shed 9 bases, and the junction held 1 base outside the gene matches. The CDR3, as DNA: TGCGCCAGCAGCCAAGGGACTAGCAGGGAGCTGTTTTTT. It codes for CASSQGTSRELFF.

This clone has at least ten counts. This chain links TRBV7-9 with TRBJ2-7, with TRBD2 as a possible D gene (5 bases). Germline loops: CDR1 SEHNR, CDR2 FQNEAQ (reference sequence). This CDR3 has 12 residues. V lost 5 bases, J lost 3 bases, and 8 bases lay in between. The CDR3 DNA reads TGTGCCAGCAGCACGGGGTACTACGAGCAGTACTTC. Translated, it gives CASSTGYYEQYF.

This clone appeared many times. The chain uses TRBV6-6 and TRBJ2-2; D is possibly TRBD1 (7 bases). The CDR3 totals 16 residues. CDR1 MNHNY and CDR2 SVGAGI come from the germline V gene (reference sequence). V lost 6 bases and J 0 bases, leaving 14 bases between the germline ends. The CDR3 DNA reads TGTGCCAGCAGCCCCGGAGGGGGCGCGAACACCGGGGAGCTGTTTTTT. Translated, it gives CASSPGGGANTGELFF.

The chain has TRBV18 and TRBJ1-5; D ambiguous. CDR1 is KGHSH, CDR2 LQKENI, per germline. The CDR3 is 15 residues long. Trimming removed 4 bases at V and 7 bases at J, with 17 bases between. The CDR3 nucleotides read TGTGCCAGCTCACTTAACATAGAATCGGGGCAGCCCCAGCATTTT. Translation gives CASSLNIESGQPQHF.

This clone was seen only a few times. The CDR3 region is CASSESGTDTQYF. CDR3 coding DNA: TGTGCCAGCAGCGAGAGCGGAACAGATACGCAGTATTTT. The genes are TRBV7-9 and TRBJ2-3, with a weak D call TRBD2 (5 bases). The CDR3 has 13 residues. The V and J ends lost 5 bases and 3 bases respectively, with 9 bases between them. The germline V gene has CDR1 SEHNR and CDR2 FQNEAQ (reference sequence).

This clone came up a few times. This chain uses TRBV9 with TRBJ1-1; no definite D call. Trimming left V 4 bases short and J 7 bases short, with 17 bases between. CDR1 and CDR2 (germline): SGDLS, YYNGEE. The CDR3 contains 14 residues. CDR3 sequence: CASSYHPEAGEAFF. DNA of the CDR3: TGTGCCAGCAGCTACCATCCCGAAGCGGGTGAAGCTTTCTTT. The entire variable domain, with the rest obtained from reference TRBV9 and TRBJ1-1, is as follows: DSGVTQTPKHLITATGQRVTLRCSPRSGDLSVYWYQQSLDQGLQFLIQYYNGEERAKGNILERFSAQQFPDLHSELNLSSLELGDSALYFCASSYHPEAGEAFFGQGTRLTVV.

This clone has a handful of counts. This chain links TRBV4-3 with TRBJ1-1; 7 nucleotides agree with TRBD1. This CDR3 spans 15 amino acids. V gave up 4 bases and J gave up 4 bases; unmatched junction bases: 9. Germline V lookup: CDR1 LGHNA, CDR2 YSLEER. This chain's CDR3 is CASSLLDQGGTEAFF. CDR3 bases: TGCGCCAGCAGCCTTCTAGATCAGGGGGGCACTGAAGCTTTCTTT.

This clone was seen a handful of times. The genes are TRBV28 and TRBJ2-1, with TRBD2 as a possible D gene (6 bases). The CDR3 sequence is 15 residues long. V lost 5 bases to trimming and J lost 7 bases, with 18 bases between them. Germline CDR1 is MDHEN and CDR2 is SYDVKM. The CDR3, as DNA: TGTGCCAGCAGTCAAGCCGGGACTGGACGAAATGAGCAGTTCTTC. Its translation is CASSQAGTGRNEQFF.

This chain's CDR3 is CASTPMGAGGRREQFF. The CDR3 nucleotides are TGTGCCAGCACACCGATGGGAGCGGGGGGAAGAAGGGAGCAGTTCTTC. This chain links TRBV11-2 with TRBJ2-1; TRBD2 matches at 9 bases. CDR3 length: 16 residues. CDR1 is SGHAT and CDR2 is FQNNGV in the germline V gene. V was clipped by 7 bases and J by 10 bases; unmatched bases: 17.